This T cell receptor beta chain came from a study of molecular identifiers for immune sequencing clone quantification. The study's findings and limits: Beyond 20 RNA copies, clones held over 97% of effector molecules, compared with under 1% in naive cells.

One entry per CDR3 protein results from TCRdb running MiXCR on the PCR reads. This table holds around 20,000 distinct CDR3 sequences, about a sixth found once. This clonotype was seen many times. Its target is unknown. Germline V lookup: CDR1 MNHEY, CDR2 SMNVEV (reference sequence). The length of the CDR3 is 13 residues. V was trimmed by 5 bases and J by 3 bases, leaving 11 bases between them. This chain links TRBV27 with TRBJ2-7; tentatively, D is TRBD1 or TRBD2 (5 bases each). This TCR came from a human donor in good health. Some libraries in this study had Jurkat cell RNA spiked in. The sequencing sample was made of naive CD8+ T cells from blood, with Jurkat cell RNA spiked in. Subset: FACS-sorted CD8+CD4-CCR7+CD45RA+ naive T cells. CDR3 sequence (DNA): TGTGCCAGCAGTCGGGACGGAAACTACGAGCAGTACTTC. This encodes CASSRDGNYEQYF.